The 10 T cell receptor beta chains reported below all come from one sample, sequenced in a study of regulatory T cells in long-lasting Graves disease. Stated time point: persistent/refractory GD, antithyroid drugs over 5 years with positive TRAb. RNA extracted from PBMCs served as the sequencing template. Through Arm-PCR of CDR3 regions and iRepertoire HTBI primers, TCR beta libraries were built. Via MiXCR, TCRdb re-called the multiplex PCR reads, giving one row per CDR3 protein. The sample yields 500,000 to 800,000 distinct CDR3 sequences, 30% seen once. Source: peripheral blood mononuclear cells (PBMCs), taken when the disease was refractory, from a patient treated with antithyroid drugs. The receptors come from a female donor with Graves disease.

This clonotype was counted between two and nine times. The chain links TRBV2 to TRBJ2-7; weak D call: TRBD1 (5 bases). The length of the CDR3 is 14 residues. The germline V gene encodes CDR1 SNHLY and CDR2 FYNNEI. The ends were cut back, 8 bases at V and 2 bases at J, with 16 bases in the middle. CDR3: CASHLGQTAYEQYF. The CDR3 DNA sequence: TGTGCCAGCCACCTGGGGCAAACAGCCTACGAGCAGTACTTC.

This chain uses TRBV5-1 with TRBJ2-7; TRBD2 aligns across 8 bases. The V segment lost 4 bases and the J segment 5 bases; nucleotides outside the gene matches: 11. Germline V CDR1 and CDR2: SGHRS, YFSETQ. The CDR3 extends over 15 amino acids. The CDR3 sequence is CASSPYQRESNEQYF. CDR3 in DNA: TGCGCCAGCAGCCCTTACCAGCGGGAGAGTAACGAGCAGTACTTC.

This CDR3 is CASSLVESTGELFF. In nucleotides, the CDR3 is TGTGCCAGCAGCTTAGTAGAGTCCACCGGGGAGCTGTTTTTT. This chain uses TRBV7-3 with TRBJ2-2, with D uncertain. The CDR3 consists of 14 residues. V was pared by 2 bases and J by 4 bases, with 8 bases between. The germline CDR1 and CDR2 sequences are SGHTA and FQGTGA. Based on the CDR3 plus reference TRBV7-3 and TRBJ2-2, the full variable domain is GAGVSQTPSNKVTEKGKYVELRCDPISGHTALYWYRQSLGQGPEFLIYFQGTGAADDSGLPNDRFFAVRPEGSVSTLKIQRTERGDSAVYLCASSLVESTGELFFGEGSRLTVL.

The chain couples TRBV29-1 to TRBJ1-2, with D unresolved. Deletions cut 4 bases from V and 4 bases from J, with 13 bases between. Germline V lookup: CDR1 SQVTM, CDR2 ANQGSEA. The CDR3 consists of 13 residues. The CDR3 protein is CSVGDSRFYGYTF. CDR3 DNA: TGCAGCGTTGGAGACTCCAGATTCTATGGCTACACCTTC.

The chain has TRBV6-2 or TRBV6-3 and TRBJ1-5, with D perhaps matching TRBD1 (5 bases). CDR1 is MNHEY and CDR2 is SVGEGT in the germline V gene. The CDR3 has 14 amino acids. Trimming took 4 bases from V and 5 from J, leaving 12 bases between them. Here the CDR3 DNA reads TGTGCCAGCAGTTCAGGGTGGTCGGATCAGCCCCAGCATTTT. It is translated as CASSSGWSDQPQHF.

The rearrangement uses TRBV29-1 and TRBJ2-6; weak D call: TRBD2 (6 bases). Trimming stripped 8 bases from V and 2 bases from J, with 13 bases between. CDR3 length equals 14 residues. CDR1 is SQVTM and CDR2 is ANQGSEA in the germline V gene. The CDR3 sequence: CSHLGTPGANVLTF. In nucleotides, the CDR3 is TGCAGCCACCTAGGGACTCCTGGGGCCAACGTCCTGACTTTC.

This clonotype was picked up a small number of times. This chain links TRBV12-3 or TRBV12-4 with TRBJ1-2; possible D gene TRBD1, 5 bases. The CDR3 is 13 amino acids. Trimming took 7 bases from V and 14 from J, leaving 23 bases between them. CDR3 nucleotide sequence: TGTGCCAGCAAAAGGGGCAGCTCCCTTGTGGGTACCTTC. Its translation: CASKRGSSLVGTF.

This chain connects TRBV7-9 to TRBJ2-4, with D perhaps TRBD1 (6 bases). CDR1 is SEHNR, CDR2 FQNEAQ, per germline (reference sequence). The CDR3 is 18 residues long. Trimming cost V 5 bases and J 0 bases, with 20 bases left between them. The CDR3 loop is CASSAQDSFPLAKNIQYF. For the CDR3, the DNA is TGTGCCAGCAGCGCCCAGGACAGTTTCCCGCTAGCCAAAAACATTCAGTACTTC.

This clonotype was counted at least ten times. The chain is built from TRBV12-3 or TRBV12-4 and TRBJ1-2; 7 bases line up with TRBD1. V lost 5 bases and J lost 4; bases outside the gene matches: 7. This CDR3 spans 14 amino acids. The DNA for the CDR3 is TGTGCCAGCAGTCGCACGGGGACAGCCTATGGCTACACCTTC. This encodes CASSRTGTAYGYTF.

This clonotype was observed at least ten times. The rearrangement uses TRBV6-1 and TRBJ2-7; a possible D gene is TRBD2 (6 bases). Germline values: CDR1 MNHNS, CDR2 SASEGT. Trimming shortened V by 4 bases and J by 3 bases, and 13 bases separated the two germline ends. CDR3 length: 14 amino acids. CDR3 coding DNA: TGTGCCAGCAGTGGTTTCGGAGGGATCTACGAGCAGTACTTC. This translates into CASSGFGGIYEQYF.